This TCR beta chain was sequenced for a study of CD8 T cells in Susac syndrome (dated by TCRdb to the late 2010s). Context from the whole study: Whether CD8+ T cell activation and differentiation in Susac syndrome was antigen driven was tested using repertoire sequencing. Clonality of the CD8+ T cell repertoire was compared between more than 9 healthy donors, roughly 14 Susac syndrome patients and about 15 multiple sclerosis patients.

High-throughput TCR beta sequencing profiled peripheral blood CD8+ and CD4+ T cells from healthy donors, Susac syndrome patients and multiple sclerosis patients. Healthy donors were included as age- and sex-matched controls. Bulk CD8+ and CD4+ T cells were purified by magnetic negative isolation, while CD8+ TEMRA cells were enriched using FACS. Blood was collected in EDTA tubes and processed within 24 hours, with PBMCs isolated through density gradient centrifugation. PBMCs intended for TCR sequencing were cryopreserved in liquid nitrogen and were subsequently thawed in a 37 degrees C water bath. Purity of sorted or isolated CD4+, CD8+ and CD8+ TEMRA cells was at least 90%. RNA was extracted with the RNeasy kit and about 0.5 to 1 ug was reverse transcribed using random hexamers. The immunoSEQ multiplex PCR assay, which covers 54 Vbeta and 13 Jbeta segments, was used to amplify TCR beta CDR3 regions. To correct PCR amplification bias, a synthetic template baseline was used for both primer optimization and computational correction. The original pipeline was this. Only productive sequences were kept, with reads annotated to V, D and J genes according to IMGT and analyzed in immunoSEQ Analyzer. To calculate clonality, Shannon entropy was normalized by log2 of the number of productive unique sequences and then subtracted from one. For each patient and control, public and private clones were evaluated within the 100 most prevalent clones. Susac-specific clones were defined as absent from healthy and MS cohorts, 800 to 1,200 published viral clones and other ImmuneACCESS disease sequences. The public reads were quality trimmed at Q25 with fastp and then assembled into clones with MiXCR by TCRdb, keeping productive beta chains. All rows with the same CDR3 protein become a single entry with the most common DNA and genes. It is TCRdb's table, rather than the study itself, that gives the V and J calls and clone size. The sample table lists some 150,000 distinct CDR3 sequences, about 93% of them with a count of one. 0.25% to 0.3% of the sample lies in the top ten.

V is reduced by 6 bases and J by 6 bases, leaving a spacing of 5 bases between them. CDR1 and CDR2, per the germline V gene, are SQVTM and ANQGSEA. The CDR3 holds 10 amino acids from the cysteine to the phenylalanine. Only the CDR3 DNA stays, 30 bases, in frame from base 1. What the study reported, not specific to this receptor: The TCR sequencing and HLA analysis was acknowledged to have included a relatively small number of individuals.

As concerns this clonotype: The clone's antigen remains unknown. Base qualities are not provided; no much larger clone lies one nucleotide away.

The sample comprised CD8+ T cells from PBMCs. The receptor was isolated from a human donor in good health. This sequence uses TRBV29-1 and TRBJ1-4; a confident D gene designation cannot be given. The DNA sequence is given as TGCAGCGTCCGGGATGAAAAACTGTTTTTT. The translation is CSVRDEKLFF. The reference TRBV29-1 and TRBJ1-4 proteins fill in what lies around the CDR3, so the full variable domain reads SAVISQKPSRDICQRGTSLTIQCQVDSQVTMMFWYRQQPGQSLTLIATANQGSEATYESGFVIDKFPISRPNLTFSTLTVSNMSPEDSSIYLCSVRDEKLFFGSGTQLSVL.